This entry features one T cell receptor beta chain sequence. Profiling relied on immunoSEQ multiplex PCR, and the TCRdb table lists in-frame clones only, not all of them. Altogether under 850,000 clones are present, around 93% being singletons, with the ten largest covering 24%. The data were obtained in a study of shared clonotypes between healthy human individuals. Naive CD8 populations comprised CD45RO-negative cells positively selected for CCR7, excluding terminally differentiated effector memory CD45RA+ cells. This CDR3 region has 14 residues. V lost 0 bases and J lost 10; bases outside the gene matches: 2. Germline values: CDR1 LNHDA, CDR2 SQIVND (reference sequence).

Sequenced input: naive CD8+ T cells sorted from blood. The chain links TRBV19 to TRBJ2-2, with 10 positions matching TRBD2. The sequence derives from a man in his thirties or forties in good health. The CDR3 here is CASSIDLAGVELFF. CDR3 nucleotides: TGTGCCAGTAGTATAGATCTAGCGGGAGTGGAGCTGTTTTTT.